The rows below give T cell receptor beta chains drawn from one sample of a study of blood T cell repertoires in COVID-19. The assay was immunoSEQ multiplex PCR, and TCRdb's table has in-frame clones only and misses some. Of roughly 260,000 clones listed, 90% were seen once; the top ten hold over 3.5%. Sequencing input: peripheral blood. These receptors originate from a middle-aged woman with acute or convalescent COVID-19. CDR3s include the opening cysteine and the closing phenylalanine or tryptophan. The D gene is left open where the match is weak. Clone size is not always given. Where it is, it says once, few, many or a class for expanded clones.

CDR3 protein: CAWSDTAFNQPQHF
CDR3 DNA: TGTGCCTGGAGTGACACAGCCTTTAATCAGCCCCAGCATTTT
J gene: TRBJ1-5
D gene: -
clone size: -
V gene: TRBV30

CDR3 protein: CASETQRGAETQYF
CDR3 DNA: TGTGCCAGTGAAACCCAGCGGGGGGCGGAGACCCAGTACTTC
J gene: TRBJ2-5
D gene: TRBD2
clone size: -
V gene: TRBV19

CDR3 protein: CASSLGGGRTEAFF
CDR3 DNA: TGTGCCAGCAGCTTAGGCGGGGGGCGAACTGAAGCTTTCTTT
J gene: TRBJ1-1
D gene: -
clone size: once
V gene: TRBV11-2

CDR3 protein: CASSLTGFNYGYTF
CDR3 DNA: TGCGCCAGCAGCCTTACAGGGTTTAACTATGGCTACACCTTC
J gene: TRBJ1-2
D gene: -
clone size: -
V gene: TRBV5-1

CDR3 protein: CASSSTGGATEAFF
CDR3 DNA: TGTGCCAGCAGCTCAACAGGGGGCGCAACTGAAGCTTTCTTT
J gene: TRBJ1-1
D gene: TRBD1
clone size: -
V gene: TRBV27

CDR3 protein: CASSATRTGEKLFF
CDR3 DNA: TGTGCCAGTAGTGCTACACGGACGGGAGAAAAACTGTTTTTT
J gene: TRBJ1-4
D gene: -
clone size: -
V gene: TRBV19

CDR3 protein: CASSVGLSGGGYGYTF
CDR3 DNA: TGTGCCAGCAGTGTAGGGTTATCGGGGGGCGGCTATGGCTACACCTTC
J gene: TRBJ1-2
D gene: -
clone size: -
V gene: TRBV2

CDR3 protein: CASSPPSGQEGDGNTIYF
CDR3 DNA: TGCGCCAGCAGCCCCCCTTCGGGACAGGAGGGGGATGGAAACACCATATATTTT
J gene: TRBJ1-3
D gene: TRBD1
clone size: -
V gene: TRBV4-1

CDR3 protein: CSVVDRAAEDTQYF
CDR3 DNA: TGCAGCGTTGTGGACAGAGCAGCCGAGGATACGCAGTATTTT
J gene: TRBJ2-3
D gene: -
clone size: once
V gene: TRBV29-1

CDR3 protein: CASRPHRKGKLFF
CDR3 DNA: TGTGCCAGCAGACCACACAGGAAGGGGAAACTGTTTTTT
J gene: TRBJ1-4
D gene: -
clone size: -
V gene: TRBV5-6

CDR3 protein: CATSESTGGHTEAFF
CDR3 DNA: TGTGCCACCAGTGAATCTACAGGGGGGCACACTGAAGCTTTCTTT
J gene: TRBJ1-1
D gene: TRBD1
clone size: -
V gene: TRBV24-1

CDR3 protein: CAWSARPPNYGYTF
CDR3 DNA: TGTGCCTGGAGTGCCAGGCCTCCTAACTATGGCTACACCTTC
J gene: TRBJ1-2
D gene: -
clone size: -
V gene: TRBV30

CDR3 protein: CASSCRDRGYGYTF
CDR3 DNA: TGTGCCAGCAGCTGCAGGGACAGGGGATATGGCTACACCTTC
J gene: TRBJ1-2
D gene: TRBD1
clone size: -
V gene: TRBV7-9

CDR3 protein: CASSRTGTGNKKLFF
CDR3 DNA: TGTGCCAGTAGTCGAACCGGGACAGGGAATAAAAAACTGTTTTTT
J gene: TRBJ1-4
D gene: TRBD1
clone size: -
V gene: TRBV19

CDR3 protein: CASSLMGRGKDTQYF
CDR3 DNA: TGCGCCAGCAGCTTGATGGGCAGGGGGAAAGATACGCAGTATTTT
J gene: TRBJ2-3
D gene: TRBD1
clone size: once
V gene: TRBV5-1

CDR3 protein: CASGFTGGAGTNEKLFF
CDR3 DNA: TGTGCTAGTGGTTTCACAGGGGGCGCGGGGACTAATGAAAAACTGTTTTTT
J gene: TRBJ1-4
D gene: TRBD1
clone size: -
V gene: TRBV12-5

CDR3 protein: CASSLRSLTEEAFF
CDR3 DNA: TGTGCCAGCAGTCTTAGGAGTTTGACTGAGGAAGCTTTCTTT
J gene: TRBJ1-1
D gene: -
clone size: -
V gene: TRBV2

CDR3 protein: CASSEEDRANTEAFF
CDR3 DNA: TGTGCCAGCAGTGAAGAAGACAGGGCAAACACTGAAGCTTTCTTT
J gene: TRBJ1-1
D gene: TRBD1
clone size: -
V gene: TRBV2

CDR3 protein: CASSFGQGIEIYGYTF
CDR3 DNA: TGCGCCAGCAGTTTCGGCCAGGGCATAGAAATCTATGGCTACACCTTC
J gene: TRBJ1-2
D gene: -
clone size: once
V gene: TRBV5-1

CDR3 protein: CAIPGTENTGELFF
CDR3 DNA: TGTGCCATCCCCGGGACAGAGAACACCGGGGAGCTGTTTTTT
J gene: TRBJ2-2
D gene: TRBD1
clone size: -
V gene: TRBV10-3

CDR3 protein: CASSRRTGGTTEAFF
CDR3 DNA: TGTGCCAGCAGCCGCAGGACAGGGGGGACCACTGAAGCTTTCTTT
J gene: TRBJ1-1
D gene: TRBD1
clone size: -
V gene: TRBV14

CDR3 protein: CASSYSKGSTYGYTF
CDR3 DNA: TGTGCCAGCAGTTACTCGAAGGGGTCAACCTATGGCTACACCTTC
J gene: TRBJ1-2
D gene: -
clone size: once
V gene: TRBV6-5

CDR3 protein: CASSNQGMNTEAFF
CDR3 DNA: TGTGCCAGCTCAAACCAGGGGATGAACACTGAAGCTTTCTTT
J gene: TRBJ1-1
D gene: -
clone size: -
V gene: TRBV18

CDR3 protein: CASGDPAGPQHF
CDR3 DNA: TGTGCTAGTGGCGACCCGGCGGGGCCCCAGCATTTT
J gene: TRBJ1-5
D gene: -
clone size: -
V gene: TRBV12-5

CDR3 protein: CASSPPQANYGYTF
CDR3 DNA: TGTGCCAGCAGTCCCCCACAAGCTAACTATGGCTACACCTTC
J gene: TRBJ1-2
D gene: -
clone size: once
V gene: TRBV4-2

CDR3 protein: CASSQSGDFGYTF
CDR3 DNA: TGTGCCAGCAGCCAGAGTGGGGACTTTGGCTACACCTTC
J gene: TRBJ1-2
D gene: -
clone size: -
V gene: TRBV12-3/TRBV12-4

CDR3 protein: CASRAGTIGELFF
CDR3 DNA: TGTGCCAGCAGGGCGGGAACGATCGGGGAGCTGTTTTTT
J gene: TRBJ2-2
D gene: -
clone size: few
V gene: TRBV2